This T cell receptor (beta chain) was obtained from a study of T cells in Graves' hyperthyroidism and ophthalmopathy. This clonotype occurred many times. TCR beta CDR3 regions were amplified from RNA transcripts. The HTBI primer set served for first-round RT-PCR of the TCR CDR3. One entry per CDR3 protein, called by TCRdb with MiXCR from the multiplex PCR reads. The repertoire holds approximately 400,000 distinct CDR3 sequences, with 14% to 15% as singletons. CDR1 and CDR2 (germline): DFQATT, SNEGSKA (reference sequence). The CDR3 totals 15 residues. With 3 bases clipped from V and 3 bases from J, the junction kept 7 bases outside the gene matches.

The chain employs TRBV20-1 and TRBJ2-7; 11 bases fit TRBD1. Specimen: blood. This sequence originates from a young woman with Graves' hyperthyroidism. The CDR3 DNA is TGCAGTGCTAGGGGGGACAGGGGGATCATCTACGAGCAGTACTTC. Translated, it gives CSARGDRGIIYEQYF.